A single sample gave rise to the 14 T cell receptor beta chains below, sequenced in a study of CD4 T cells in relation to SARS-CoV-2 and coronaviruses (dated by TCRdb to 2020 to 2022). The method behind the library was the immunoSEQ multiplex PCR assay. In TCRdb, the immuneACCESS table is reduced to in-frame sequences with V and J assigned. These tables do not hold every clone; where another copy was compared, an unresolved V gene accounts for under half, and the others remain unexplained. Counted in this sample were under 45,000 clones; approximately 86% of them appeared once. The ten largest account for 3.5% to 5% of the sample. These TCRs are of unknown antigen specificity. The sample consisted of naive CD4+ T cells from PBMCs, cultured in vitro. Reading the label with the study, this specimen's cell subset or site is: naive CD4+ T cells isolated by negative enrichment. These receptors all stem from an adult with COVID-19.

J is TRBJ2-2 and V is TRBV12-3 or TRBV12-4; D gene uncertain. This CDR3 contains 13 residues. V dropped 2 bases and J dropped 4 bases, with 5 bases sitting between them. In nucleotides, the CDR3 is TGTGCCAGCAGTTTAATAACCACCGGGGAGCTGTTTTTT. Translating it yields CASSLITTGELFF.

The chain employs TRBV6-5 and TRBJ2-3; 8 bases match TRBD1. Trimming removed 2 bases from V and 1 base from J; junction bases left unmatched: 5. This CDR3 is built from 16 residues. From germline, CDR1 is MNHEY and CDR2 SVGAGI. The CDR3 region has the DNA TGTGCCAGCAGTTACACCCCGGGACAGGGCACAGATACGCAGTATTTT. Protein: CASSYTPGQGTDTQYF.

The genes are TRBV28 and TRBJ2-3; D perhaps matches TRBD1 (5 bases). This CDR3 is 15 amino acids long. Looked up from germline, CDR1 is MDHEN and CDR2 is SYDVKM. V dropped 5 bases and J dropped 4 bases, with 16 bases sitting between them. This CDR3 is CASSQGGSRADTQYF. In DNA, the CDR3 is TGTGCCAGCAGTCAGGGCGGATCAAGGGCAGATACGCAGTATTTT.

This chain links TRBV4-1 with TRBJ1-1; D not resolved. The germline V gene has CDR1 MGHRA and CDR2 YSYEKL. There are 13 residues in the CDR3. V shed 2 bases and J shed 2 bases, with 6 bases lying between them. As DNA, the CDR3 is TGCGCCAGCAGCCAATGGGTTAACACTGAAGCTTTCTTT. As protein: CASSQWVNTEAFF.

The DNA of the CDR3 is TGTGCCAGCAGTGTGACTAGCGGGAGTGGGGCAGATACGCAGTATTTT. It codes for CASSVTSGSGADTQYF. The chain carries TRBV28 and TRBJ2-3; 12 bases match TRBD2. This CDR3 spans 16 amino acids. The germline CDR1 and CDR2 sequences are MDHEN and SYDVKM. Losses at the gene ends were 5 bases for V and 4 bases for J; bases not matched to a gene: 7.

The chain employs TRBV3-1 (or the pseudogene TRBV3-2) and TRBJ2-7; D not certain. The CDR3 contains 12 residues. The germline V and J ends were trimmed by 2 bases and 3 bases, with 5 bases remaining between them. Germline CDR1 is LGHDT and CDR2 is YNNKEL (reference sequence). The CDR3 loop reads CASSQRYYEQYF. The CDR3 DNA reads TGTGCCAGCAGCCAACGGTACTACGAGCAGTACTTC.

This chain joins TRBV5-1 and TRBJ2-7; TRBD1 matches 9 bases. This CDR3 comprises 14 residues. Germline values: CDR1 SGHRS, CDR2 YFSETQ. Trimming at V came to 2 bases and at J to 4 bases, leaving 4 bases not matched to a gene. CDR3 nucleotides: TGCGCCAGCAGCTTCTTAGACAGGGGGTACGAGCAGTACTTC. Amino acids: CASSFLDRGYEQYF.

The chain combines TRBV4-1 with TRBJ1-5; the D gene is possibly TRBD1 (5 bases). The V end was cut by 4 bases, the J end by 5 bases, with 30 bases between. This CDR3 is built from 20 residues. Germline lookup yields CDR1 MGHRA and CDR2 YSYEKL. The CDR3: CASSPRPFNWGPMIDQPQHF. The DNA for the CDR3 is TGCGCCAGCAGCCCCCGACCCTTCAACTGGGGACCTATGATCGATCAGCCCCAGCATTTT.

The chain combines TRBV3-1 (or the pseudogene TRBV3-2) with TRBJ2-7; 8 bases match TRBD2. From germline, CDR1 is LGHDT and CDR2 YNNKEL (reference sequence). Losses at the gene ends were 3 bases for V and 13 bases for J; bases not matched to a gene: 14. The CDR3 spans 14 residues. CDR3: CASSQGGSGILQYF. CDR3 sequence (DNA): TGTGCCAGCAGCCAGGGTGGTAGCGGGATTCTCCAATACTTC.

The rearrangement joins TRBV13 to TRBJ2-3, with D hard to call. V lost 7 bases and J lost 2, with 4 bases in between. The CDR3 contains 11 residues. Per germline, CDR1 PRHDT and CDR2 FYEKMQ (reference sequence). The CDR3 reads CASTSTDTQYF. Written as DNA, the CDR3 is TGTGCCAGCACCTCCACAGATACGCAGTATTTT. The entire variable domain, with the rest obtained from reference TRBV13 and TRBJ2-3, is as follows: AAGVIQSPRHLIKEKRETATLKCYPIPRHDTVYWYQQGPGQDPQFLISFYEKMQSDKGSIPDRFSAQQFSDYHSELNMSSLELGDSALYFCASTSTDTQYFGPGTRLTVL.

V is TRBV27 and J is TRBJ2-7; possibly TRBD1 or TRBD2 for D (5 bases each). The CDR3 length is 13 residues. The germline V gene has CDR1 MNHEY and CDR2 SMNVEV (reference sequence). The V end lost 5 bases, the J end lost 5 bases, and 13 bases lay between the germline ends. In nucleotides, the CDR3 is TGTGCCAGCAGTCCTAGGCAGGGACACGAGCAGTACTTC. This encodes CASSPRQGHEQYF.

V and J are TRBV7-2 and TRBJ2-3; TRBD2 matches at 13 bases. Germline assignment: CDR1 SGHTA and CDR2 FQGNSA. Losses at the gene ends were 0 bases for V and 0 bases for J; bases not matched to a gene: 9. The CDR3 is made up of 20 amino acids. The CDR3 sequence: CASSLAVLAGGDNSTDTQYF. The DNA of the CDR3 is TGTGCCAGCAGCTTAGCGGTACTAGCGGGAGGGGATAATAGCACAGATACGCAGTATTTT.

This clone has just one count. This sequence joins TRBV28 and TRBJ2-4, with 7 nucleotides matching TRBD1. The CDR3 is 19 residues long. Trimming removed 4 bases from V and 0 bases from J; junction bases left unmatched: 15. The germline CDR1 and CDR2 sequences are MDHEN and SYDVKM. The CDR3, as DNA: TGTGCCAGCAGTTCCCCCCGGACAGGACCCTTGCTAGCCAAAAACATTCAGTACTTC. This encodes CASSSPRTGPLLAKNIQYF.

The chain uses TRBV9 and TRBJ1-3; 9 nucleotides line up with TRBD1. The CDR3 is 15 residues long. CDR1 is SGDLS and CDR2 is YYNGEE in the germline V gene. The trim removed 3 bases at V and 1 base at J, leaving 2 bases unmatched. CDR3 sequence: CASSDGQGSGNTIYF. CDR3 nucleotides: TGTGCCAGCAGCGACGGACAGGGGTCTGGAAACACCATATATTTT. Full variable domain (rest looked up from reference TRBV9 and TRBJ1-3): DSGVTQTPKHLITATGQRVTLRCSPRSGDLSVYWYQQSLDQGLQFLIQYYNGEERAKGNILERFSAQQFPDLHSELNLSSLELGDSALYFCASSDGQGSGNTIYFGEGSWLTVV.